The 23 T cell receptor beta chains listed next were all sequenced from one sample in a study of cytomegalovirus exposure and HLA in healthy donors. PCR was performed using 60 Vbeta and 13 Jbeta primers. The method was immunoSEQ multiplex PCR; TCRdb's version includes in-frame clones alone and lacks a portion of them. The sample has around 140,000 clones; roughly 83% are singletons. Source material: PBMCs. These receptors were taken from a man aged 35 to 55 in good health and CMV-seronegative.

CDR3 nucleotide sequence: TGTGCCAGCAGTTTGTCCAGGGGAAGCTACGAGCAGTACTTC. Its translation: CASSLSRGSYEQYF. This chain uses TRBV27 with TRBJ2-7, with TRBD1 as a possible D gene (6 bases). Germline lookup yields CDR1 MNHEY and CDR2 SMNVEV (reference sequence). The CDR3 covers 14 residues. V was clipped by 3 bases and J by 3 bases, with 12 bases between them.

This clone came up once. The CDR3 spells CASSQDRTRAETQYF. Here the CDR3 DNA reads TGCGCCAGCAGCCAAGATCGCACTAGGGCGGAGACCCAGTACTTC. The rearrangement joins TRBV4-3 to TRBJ2-5; D is perhaps TRBD2 (5 bases). This CDR3 comprises 15 residues. CDR1 is LGHNA and CDR2 is YSLEER in the germline V gene. Deletions cut 0 bases from V and 5 bases from J, with 13 bases between.

The chain links TRBV9 to TRBJ2-1, with 8 bases matching TRBD1. This CDR3 comprises 15 residues. Germline trimming cut 0 bases from V and 6 bases from J; bases unmatched to any gene: 5. Germline V lookup: CDR1 SGDLS, CDR2 YYNGEE. CDR3 DNA sequence: TGTGCCAGCAGCGTAGAGGGACAGGCCGGCAATGAGCAGTTCTTC. It yields the protein CASSVEGQAGNEQFF. Full variable domain (missing parts from reference TRBV9 and TRBJ2-1): DSGVTQTPKHLITATGQRVTLRCSPRSGDLSVYWYQQSLDQGLQFLIQYYNGEERAKGNILERFSAQQFPDLHSELNLSSLELGDSALYFCASSVEGQAGNEQFFGPGTRLTVL.

The V call is TRBV15, the J call TRBJ1-1; no clear D. V dropped 7 bases and J dropped 7 bases, with 10 bases sitting between them. The germline CDR1 and CDR2 sequences are LNHNV and YYDKDF (reference sequence). This CDR3 contains 11 residues. The CDR3 DNA reads as TGTGCCACCATCCGAGGCGTTGAAGCTTTCTTT. This gives the protein CATIRGVEAFF. The whole variable domain, remainder taken from reference TRBV15 and TRBJ1-1, is DAMVIQNPRYQVTQFGKPVTLSCSQTLNHNVMYWYQQKSSQAPKLLFHYYDKDFNNEADTPDNFQSRRPNTSFCFLDIRSPGLGDTAMYLCATIRGVEAFFGQGTRLTVV.

The V and J genes are TRBV6-6 and TRBJ2-5; the match to TRBD2 covers 9 bases. The V and J ends lost 2 bases and 3 bases, in that order; junction bases with no gene match: 7. The CDR3 extends over 16 amino acids. CDR1 is MNHNY and CDR2 is SVGAGI in the germline V gene (reference sequence). The DNA of the CDR3 is TGTGCCAGCAGTTACCCCGCGGGCGGGGGGGAAGAGACCCAGTACTTC. Translation: CASSYPAGGGEETQYF.

This clone was observed a handful of times. The V and J genes are TRBV2 and TRBJ2-7; perhaps TRBD1 as D (6 bases). The CDR3 consists of 12 residues. V was cut by 0 bases and J by 12 bases, with 12 bases left in between. Germline V gene data show CDR1 as SNHLY and CDR2 as FYNNEI. CDR3 nucleotides: TGTGCCAGCAGTGAAGCTACAGGGAAGCTGTACTTC. Its translation: CASSEATGKLYF.

Details on this clone: At one end the junction does not follow the germline gene, possibly because of a read error. This chain links TRBV15 with TRBJ2-5; 12 bases are a match to TRBD1. Germline V gives CDR1 LNHNV, CDR2 YYDKDF (reference sequence). There are 16 residues in the CDR3. As DNA, the CDR3 is TGTGCCACCAGCATCGCCGGGACAGGGGGCCAAAAGACCCAGTACTTC. Protein sequence: CATSIAGTGGQKTQYF. The full variable domain, with the rest looked up from reference TRBV15 and TRBJ2-5, is DAMVIQNPRYQVTQFGKPVTLSCSQTLNHNVMYWYQQKSSQAPKLLFHYYDKDFNNEADTPDNFQSRRPNTSFCFLDIRSPGLGDTAMYLCATSIAGTGGQKTQYFGPGTRLLVL.

The chain is built from TRBV6-5 and TRBJ1-6; possibly TRBD1 for D (5 bases). Trimming removed 3 bases from V and 9 bases from J, with 15 bases in between. The CDR3 loop spans 15 amino acids. Germline assignment: CDR1 MNHEY and CDR2 SVGAGI. DNA for the CDR3: TGTGCCAGCAGTTATGTCGCCGCTAGGGGTTCACCCCTCCACTTT. Amino acid sequence: CASSYVAARGSPLHF.

The chain recombines TRBV4-3 with TRBJ2-1; D may be TRBD1 (5 bases). Germline V gene lookup returns CDR1 LGHNA and CDR2 YSLEER. V gave up 3 bases and J gave up 5 bases, with 20 bases separating them. CDR3 length: 17 residues. As DNA, the CDR3 is TGCGCCAGCAGCCAGGACCTCCAGGGTTTGCCCAACAATGAGCAGTTCTTC. This sequence encodes CASSQDLQGLPNNEQFF.

This clone was observed a handful of times. This chain connects TRBV5-4 to TRBJ1-1, with 8 bases lining up with TRBD1. V shed 3 bases and J 3 bases; nucleotides not matched to a gene: 1. The CDR3 loop spans 13 amino acids. CDR1 SGHNT and CDR2 YYREEE come from the germline V gene (reference sequence). The CDR3 DNA sequence: TGTGCCAGCAGCTCGACAGGGGACACTGAAGCTTTCTTT. It codes for CASSSTGDTEAFF.

This chain uses TRBV2 with TRBJ2-1; TRBD1 matches 8 bases. V lost 3 bases to trimming and J lost 8 bases; unmatched junction nucleotides: 6. Germline V CDR1 and CDR2: SNHLY, FYNNEI. CDR3 length: 14 amino acids. The CDR3 is CASSDRGRVDEQFF. The CDR3 DNA reads TGTGCCAGCAGTGACAGGGGGCGCGTGGATGAGCAGTTCTTC.

This clone was detected only once. The genes are TRBV18 and TRBJ2-6, with a tentative D call TRBD2 (6 bases). The CDR3 is made up of 18 amino acids. Germline CDR1 reads KGHSH; CDR2 reads LQKENI. V was cut by 4 bases and J by 0 bases, with 16 bases left in between. For the CDR3, the DNA is TGTGCCAGCTCACGCGGAGCGGGCTATCCCTCTGGGGCCAACGTCCTGACTTTC. It translates to CASSRGAGYPSGANVLTF.

This clone was recorded once. The chain is built from TRBV7-6 and TRBJ2-1; D might be TRBD1 (6 bases). This CDR3 is built from 15 residues. The V end was cut by 0 bases, the J end by 0 bases, with 6 bases between. In germline, CDR1 is SGHVS, CDR2 FNYEAQ. The CDR3 reads CASSLAQGSYNEQFF. The CDR3 bases are TGTGCCAGCAGCTTAGCACAGGGCTCCTACAATGAGCAGTTCTTC.

This clone occurred a few times. The chain uses TRBV5-1 and TRBJ2-5; the match to TRBD2 covers 8 bases. Germline values: CDR1 SGHRS, CDR2 YFSETQ. The CDR3 is 15 residues long. J gave up 5 bases and V 3 bases, and 9 bases lay outside the gene matches. The DNA for the CDR3 is TGCGCCAGCAGCTGGGCCGGGACTAGTATGGAGACCCAGTACTTC. Protein: CASSWAGTSMETQYF.

V gene TRBV7-2 combines with J gene TRBJ2-1; D may be TRBD2 (5 bases). The CDR3 contains 14 residues. In germline, CDR1 is SGHTA, CDR2 FQGNSA. V was cut by 5 bases and J by 2 bases, with 10 bases left in between. For the CDR3, the DNA is TGTGCCAGCAGCCCACCCGGGACCTACAATGAGCAGTTCTTC. This encodes CASSPPGTYNEQFF.

This rearrangement joins TRBV6-6 to TRBJ2-5; TRBD2 aligns across 8 bases. The trim removed 7 bases at V and 4 bases at J, leaving 11 bases unmatched. Germline-derived CDR1 and CDR2 are MNHNY and SVGAGI (reference sequence). The CDR3 has 15 residues. The CDR3 bases are TGTGCCAGCACCCGCACGGGGGGGGGAGGAGAGACCCAGTACTTC. Its protein product is CASTRTGGGGETQYF.

The chain uses TRBV7-6 and TRBJ2-5; 11 nucleotides line up with TRBD2. Trimming at V came to 5 bases and at J to 7 bases, leaving 12 bases not matched to a gene. The CDR3 length is 16 residues. Germline CDR1 reads SGHVS; CDR2 reads FNYEAQ. CDR3 loop: CASSAPSGGPRGTQYF. The CDR3 region has the DNA TGTGCCAGCAGCGCCCCTAGCGGGGGGCCCCGGGGGACCCAGTACTTC.

The rearrangement uses TRBV4-3 and TRBJ2-2, with TRBD1 matching 9 bases. The CDR3 loop spans 17 amino acids. The V gene's germline CDR1 is LGHNA and CDR2 YSLEER. The V and J ends lost 0 bases and 5 bases, in that order; junction bases with no gene match: 7. The CDR3 DNA sequence: TGCGCCAGCAGCCAAGATCGCGGGACAGGGAAAACCGGGGAGCTGTTTTTT. Translated: CASSQDRGTGKTGELFF.

The CDR3 here is CASSQDVGVGSPLHF. The CDR3 DNA follows: TGCGCCAGCAGCCAAGATGTGGGAGTAGGGTCACCCCTCCACTTT. This chain links TRBV4-3 with TRBJ1-6; D is uncertain. Trimming stripped 0 bases from V and 10 bases from J, with 13 bases between. The CDR3 sequence is 15 residues long. Germline V gives CDR1 LGHNA, CDR2 YSLEER.

The CDR3: CASSPANYGYTF. The CDR3 DNA reads as TGTGCCAGCTCCCCCGCGAACTATGGCTACACCTTC. V is TRBV28 and J is TRBJ1-2; D is unclear. The V end lost 8 bases, the J end lost 2 bases, and 9 bases lay between the germline ends. This CDR3 is built from 12 residues. Germline CDR1 and CDR2: MDHEN and SYDVKM.

The chain links TRBV7-2 to TRBJ1-1; weak D call: TRBD1 (5 bases). Per the germline V gene, CDR1 is SGHTA and CDR2 is FQGNSA. The CDR3 extends over 13 amino acids. V was clipped by 2 bases and J by 4 bases, with 8 bases between them. The CDR3 coding sequence is TGTGCCAGCAGCTTATTGACAGTCACTGAAGCTTTCTTT. Its translation: CASSLLTVTEAFF.

This sequence joins TRBV19 and TRBJ2-3; 10 nucleotides align to TRBD1. V lost 5 bases, J lost 2 bases, and 10 bases stayed unmatched. CDR3 length: 17 amino acids. In germline, CDR1 is LNHDA, CDR2 SQIVND (reference sequence). CDR3 DNA: TGTGCCAGTAGTCTGACCGGGACAGGGGTCGCCACAGATACGCAGTATTTT. It translates to CASSLTGTGVATDTQYF.

This chain connects TRBV5-1 to TRBJ2-1, with 9 bases identical to TRBD2. With 1 base clipped from V and 7 bases from J, the junction kept 12 bases outside the gene matches. CDR1 is SGHRS and CDR2 is YFSETQ in the germline V gene. The CDR3 sequence is 17 residues long. Here the CDR3 reads CASSLLLAGTYGNEQFF. The CDR3, as DNA: TGCGCCAGCAGCTTGTTGCTAGCGGGAACGTACGGGAATGAGCAGTTCTTC. The full variable domain, its missing parts supplied by reference TRBV5-1 and TRBJ2-1, is KAGVTQTPRYLIKTRGQQVTLSCSPISGHRSVSWYQQTPGQGLQFLFEYFSETQRNKGNFPGRFSGRQFSNSRSEMNVSTLELGDSALYLCASSLLLAGTYGNEQFFGPGTRLTVL.